Listed below are T cell receptor beta chains from one sample, sequenced in a study of cytomegalovirus exposure and HLA in healthy donors. Sequencing was performed with immunoSEQ multiplex PCR; in TCRdb, only in-frame clones are kept and a portion is missing. The sample consists of roughly 170,000 clones, just under 80% of them appearing once. The specimen sequenced was PBMCs. The receptor source for this set is a woman aged 50 to 65 in good health and CMV-seropositive. CDR3s include the opening cysteine and the closing phenylalanine or tryptophan. The D gene is left open where the match is weak. The size of a clone is reported for some rows only, either as once, few or many, or as a class for expanded clones.

J,V,D,size,CDR3,DNA
TRBJ2-1,TRBV5-6,TRBD1,few,CASSLRGQGREQFF,TGTGCCAGCAGCTTGAGGGGGCAGGGAAGAGAGCAGTTCTTC
TRBJ2-3,TRBV7-3,NA,few,CASSPGSPDTQYF,TGTGCCAGCAGCCCCGGGTCCCCAGATACGCAGTATTTT
TRBJ2-7,TRBV5-1,NA,NA,CATPDTYEQYF,TGCGCCACCCCGGACACCTACGAGCAGTACTTC
TRBJ1-2,TRBV10-3,NA,NA,CAITEGSQDYTF,TGTGCCATCACCGAAGGCAGCCAGGACTACACCTTC
TRBJ1-2,TRBV6-5,TRBD1,NA,CASSTGDGYTF,TGTGCCAGCAGCACAGGGGATGGCTACACCTTC
TRBJ1-1,TRBV5-8,NA,NA,CASSLGQGIAEAFF,TGTGCCAGCAGCTTGGGGCAGGGGATCGCTGAAGCTTTCTTT
TRBJ2-7,TRBV9,TRBD2,NA,CASSVVQTGGEQYF,TGTGCCAGCAGCGTAGTACAAACGGGGGGGGAGCAGTACTTC
TRBJ2-1,TRBV5-1,TRBD1,NA,CASRDSQYNEQFF,TGCGCCAGCCGGGACAGCCAATACAATGAGCAGTTCTTC
TRBJ2-2,TRBV10-2,TRBD1,NA,CASRDRGHTGELFF,TGCGCCAGCAGGGACAGGGGGCACACCGGGGAGCTGTTTTTT
TRBJ2-3,TRBV11-2,TRBD2,once,CASSLDGAGGQYF,TGTGCCAGCAGCTTAGATGGGGCGGGGGGGCAGTATTTT
TRBJ2-3,TRBV6-1,TRBD1,NA,CAAGGDLTDTQYF,TGTGCCGCAGGGGGTGACCTCACAGATACGCAGTATTTT
TRBJ1-2,TRBV5-1,NA,NA,CASSLVYPGIFYGYTF,TGCGCCAGCAGCTTGGTTTACCCCGGGATTTTCTATGGCTACACCTTC
TRBJ2-5,TRBV5-4,TRBD1,NA,CASSSVTGGETQYF,TGTGCCAGCAGCTCAGTGACAGGGGGGGAGACCCAGTACTTC
TRBJ2-3,TRBV27,NA,NA,CASSFWASTDTQYF,TGTGCCAGCAGTTTCTGGGCGAGCACAGATACGCAGTATTTT
TRBJ1-2,TRBV29-1,NA,many,CSSEAGTLGGYTF,TGCAGCTCGGAAGCCGGGACATTAGGCGGCTACACCTTC
TRBJ2-6,TRBV5-1,TRBD2,NA,CASSDGGASGANVLTF,TGCGCCAGCAGCGACGGGGGGGCCTCAGGGGCCAACGTCCTGACTTTC
TRBJ2-4,TRBV13,TRBD2,NA,CASSLSGGGNIQYF,TGTGCCAGCAGCTTGAGCGGGGGGGGAAACATTCAGTACTTC
TRBJ2-5,TRBV7-9,NA,NA,CASSLDLGGRAQETQYF,TGTGCCAGCAGCTTAGATCTTGGAGGTCGCGCTCAAGAGACCCAGTACTTC
TRBJ2-7,TRBV9,TRBD1,NA,CASSGTGSYEQYF,TGTGCCAGCAGCGGGACAGGATCCTACGAGCAGTACTTC
TRBJ2-3,TRBV6-5,TRBD2,NA,CASSSLEGRGTQYF,TGTGCCAGCAGTTCCTTAGAGGGGAGGGGTACGCAGTATTTT
TRBJ1-2,TRBV11-2,TRBD1,NA,CASSFLGGTANYGYTF,TGTGCCAGCAGCTTTCTCGGAGGGACAGCCAATTATGGCTACACCTTC
TRBJ2-3,TRBV25-1,TRBD2,NA,CASSERTSGGGDTQYF,TGTGCCAGCAGTGAAAGGACTAGCGGGGGAGGGGATACGCAGTATTTT
TRBJ2-3,TRBV25-1,NA,NA,CASRGRSTDTQYF,TGTGCCAGCAGGGGCAGGAGCACAGATACGCAGTATTTT
TRBJ1-2,TRBV6-6,NA,NA,CASSTRDSVRGYTF,TGTGCCAGCAGTACCCGGGACTCCGTACGGGGCTACACCTTC
TRBJ1-1,TRBV18,NA,few,CASSPEGLMNTEAFF,TGTGCCAGCTCACCAGAGGGACTGATGAACACTGAAGCTTTCTTT
TRBJ2-7,TRBV6-5,TRBD1,NA,CASSYSPGGDEQYF,TGTGCCAGCAGTTACTCTCCAGGGGGTGACGAGCAGTACTTC
TRBJ1-4,TRBV10-3,TRBD1,NA,CAISEEGQHNEKLFF,TGTGCCATAAGTGAGGAGGGACAGCATAATGAAAAACTGTTTTTT
TRBJ2-7,TRBV4-1,TRBD1,NA,CASSQETDRDRQGYEQYF,TGCGCCAGCAGCCAAGAAACCGACAGGGACCGCCAAGGCTACGAGCAGTACTTC
TRBJ2-1,TRBV7-8,NA,few,CASSLMVLGTGKDHEQFF,TGTGCCAGCAGCTTAATGGTCCTTGGGACTGGCAAGGATCATGAGCAGTTCTTC
TRBJ2-5,TRBV5-8,TRBD2,NA,CASSLGRLAGAIETQYF,TGTGCCAGCAGCTTGGGACGACTAGCGGGGGCGATAGAGACCCAGTACTTC
TRBJ1-2,TRBV23-1,NA,NA,CASKEVGGYTF,TGCGCCAGCAAGGAGGTAGGTGGCTACACCTTC
TRBJ1-4,TRBV11-3,NA,NA,CASSLDLLILDEKLFF,TGTGCCAGCAGCTTAGATTTACTTATCTTGGATGAAAAACTGTTTTTT
TRBJ2-5,TRBV5-1,NA,NA,CASSRRPREETQYF,TGCGCCAGCAGCCGGCGACCCAGGGAAGAGACCCAGTACTTC
TRBJ2-1,TRBV5-6,TRBD1,NA,CASSRGQGGQFF,TGTGCCAGCAGCCGGGGACAGGGGGGCCAGTTCTTC
TRBJ2-3,TRBV11-1,NA,NA,CASSLPGGSTDTQYF,TGTGCCAGCAGCCTTCCCGGGGGTAGCACAGATACGCAGTATTTT
TRBJ2-1,TRBV25-1,NA,NA,CASSHSGTAYNEQFF,TGTGCCAGCAGCCACTCCGGGACTGCTTACAATGAGCAGTTCTTC
TRBJ1-2,TRBV7-9,NA,NA,CASSLGNIDYGYTF,TGTGCCAGCAGCTTAGGAAACATTGACTATGGCTACACCTTC